This entry describes one T cell receptor beta chain. Using a J-beta primer mix together with a sample-barcoded 5' primer, a second PCR was run for roughly 7 to 11 cycles. TCRdb recomputed calls from the 5' RACE reads with MiXCR, one row per CDR3 protein. The repertoire holds about 1.6 million distinct CDR3 sequences, with roughly a third as singletons. These data come from a study of blood T cells in healthy people across ages. Researchers collected roughly 9.8 milliliters of peripheral blood from every single donor. The authors isolated at least 6 million PBMCs per sample. This CDR3 has 12 residues. Germline V gene lookup returns CDR1 GTSNPN and CDR2 SVGIG (reference sequence).

The sequence was obtained from a woman in her twenties or thirties in good health. The rearrangement uses TRBV30 and TRBJ2-5, with TRBD1 as a possible D gene (6 bases). The J call may be incorrect, as the DNA end agrees better with TRBJ2-7. The sequenced material came from blood. The CDR3 region has the DNA TGTGCCTGGAGTGTTCAGGGGCGCGAGCAGTACTTC. Protein product: CAWSVQGREQYF.